This TCR beta chain was captured in a study of T cells after yellow fever vaccination. This CDR3 region has 15 residues. V gave up 5 bases and J gave up 3 bases; unmatched junction bases: 11. Germline V gives CDR1 SGDLS, CDR2 YYNGEE. TCRdb used MiXCR to reprocess the 5' RACE reads, holding one entry per CDR3 protein. The sample shows a few hundred thousand distinct CDR3 sequences, about 4% of them seen only once. The chain uses TRBV9 and TRBJ2-7, with 7 nucleotides matching TRBD2. The receptor was derived from a man aged 18 to 30 who received the YFV17D yellow fever vaccine. The material was PBMCs, obtained 5 days after the yellow fever booster vaccination. The CDR3 region has the DNA TGTGCCAGCAGTCTAGGTTCGGGGGGAAACTACGAGCAGTACTTC. Translated: CASSLGSGGNYEQYF.